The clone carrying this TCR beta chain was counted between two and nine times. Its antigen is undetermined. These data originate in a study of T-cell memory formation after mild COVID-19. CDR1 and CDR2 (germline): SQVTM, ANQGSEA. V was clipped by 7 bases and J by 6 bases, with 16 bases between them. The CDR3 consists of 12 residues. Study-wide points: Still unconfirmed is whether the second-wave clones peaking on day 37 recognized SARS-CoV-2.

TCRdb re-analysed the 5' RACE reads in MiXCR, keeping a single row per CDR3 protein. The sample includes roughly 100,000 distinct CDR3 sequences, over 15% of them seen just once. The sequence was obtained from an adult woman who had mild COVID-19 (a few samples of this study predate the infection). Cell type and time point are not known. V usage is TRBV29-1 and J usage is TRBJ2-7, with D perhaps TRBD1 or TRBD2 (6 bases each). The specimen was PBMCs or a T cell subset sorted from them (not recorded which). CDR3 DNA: TGCAGCGCCCCGGTAGGGGGAGGCGAGCAGTACTTC. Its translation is CSAPVGGGEQYF.